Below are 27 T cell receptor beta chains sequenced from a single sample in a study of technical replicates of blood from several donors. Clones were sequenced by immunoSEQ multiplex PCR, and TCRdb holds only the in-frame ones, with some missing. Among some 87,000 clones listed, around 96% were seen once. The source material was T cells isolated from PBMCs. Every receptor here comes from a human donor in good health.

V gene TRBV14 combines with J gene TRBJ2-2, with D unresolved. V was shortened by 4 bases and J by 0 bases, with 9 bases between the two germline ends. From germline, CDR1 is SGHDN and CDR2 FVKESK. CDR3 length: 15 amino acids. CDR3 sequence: CASSRANANTGELFF. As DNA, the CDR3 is TGTGCCAGCAGCCGGGCCAACGCGAACACCGGGGAGCTGTTTTTT.

The CDR3 spells CASSVGGDFKETQYF. The CDR3 DNA reads TGTGCCAGCAGCGTAGGGGGGGACTTCAAAGAGACCCAGTACTTC. The chain links TRBV9 to TRBJ2-5; weak D call: TRBD2 (6 bases). CDR1 and CDR2 from the germline V gene are SGDLS and YYNGEE. The CDR3 runs to 15 residues. The ends were cut back, 0 bases at V and 3 bases at J, with 12 bases in the middle.

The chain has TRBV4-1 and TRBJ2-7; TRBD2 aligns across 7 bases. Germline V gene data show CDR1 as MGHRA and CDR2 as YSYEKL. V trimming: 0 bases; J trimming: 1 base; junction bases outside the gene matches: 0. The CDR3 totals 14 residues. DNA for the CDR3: TGCGCCAGCAGCCAAGAGCGGGGGTCCTACGAGCAGTACTTC. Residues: CASSQERGSYEQYF.

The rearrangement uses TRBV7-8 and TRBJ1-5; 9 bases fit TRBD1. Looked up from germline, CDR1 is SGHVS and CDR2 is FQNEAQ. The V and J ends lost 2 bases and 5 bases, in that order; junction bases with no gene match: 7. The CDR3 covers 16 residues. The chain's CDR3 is CASSLMGQGVDQPQHF. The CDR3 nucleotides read TGTGCCAGCAGCTTAATGGGACAGGGTGTTGATCAGCCCCAGCATTTT.

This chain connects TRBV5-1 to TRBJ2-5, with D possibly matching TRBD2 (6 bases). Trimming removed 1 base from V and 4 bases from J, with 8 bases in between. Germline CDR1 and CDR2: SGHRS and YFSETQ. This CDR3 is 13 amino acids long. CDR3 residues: CASSLIGGETQYF. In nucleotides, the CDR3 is TGCGCCAGCAGCTTGATCGGGGGAGAGACCCAGTACTTC.

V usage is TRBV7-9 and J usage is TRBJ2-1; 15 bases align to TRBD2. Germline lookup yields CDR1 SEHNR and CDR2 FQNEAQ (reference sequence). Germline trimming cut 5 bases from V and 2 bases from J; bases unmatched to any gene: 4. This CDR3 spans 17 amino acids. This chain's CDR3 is CASSDGLAGGAYNEQFF. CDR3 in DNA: TGTGCCAGCAGCGATGGACTAGCGGGGGGGGCCTACAATGAGCAGTTCTTC. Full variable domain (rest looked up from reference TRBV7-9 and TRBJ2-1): DTGVSQNPRHKITKRGQNVTFRCDPISEHNRLYWYRQTLGQGPEFLTYFQNEAQLEKSRLLSDRFSAERPKGSFSTLEIQRTEQGDSAMYLCASSDGLAGGAYNEQFFGPGTRLTVL.

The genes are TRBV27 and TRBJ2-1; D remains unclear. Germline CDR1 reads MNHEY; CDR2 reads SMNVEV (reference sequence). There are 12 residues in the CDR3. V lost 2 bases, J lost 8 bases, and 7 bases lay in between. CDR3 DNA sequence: TGTGCCAGCAGTTTAGACGGAGATGAGCAGTTCTTC. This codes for CASSLDGDEQFF.

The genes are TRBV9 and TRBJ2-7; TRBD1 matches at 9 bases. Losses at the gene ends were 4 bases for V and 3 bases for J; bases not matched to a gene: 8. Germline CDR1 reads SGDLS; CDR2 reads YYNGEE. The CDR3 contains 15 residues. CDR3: CASSSSGQGFYEQYF. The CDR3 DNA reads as TGTGCCAGCAGCTCCTCGGGACAGGGCTTCTACGAGCAGTACTTC.

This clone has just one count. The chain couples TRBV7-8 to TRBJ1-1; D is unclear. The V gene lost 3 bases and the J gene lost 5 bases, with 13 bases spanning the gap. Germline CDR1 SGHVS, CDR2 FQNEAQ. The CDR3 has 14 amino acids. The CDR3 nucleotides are TGTGCCAGCAGCTTGAGGGCTTTAGGGACTGAAGCTTTCTTT. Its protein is CASSLRALGTEAFF.

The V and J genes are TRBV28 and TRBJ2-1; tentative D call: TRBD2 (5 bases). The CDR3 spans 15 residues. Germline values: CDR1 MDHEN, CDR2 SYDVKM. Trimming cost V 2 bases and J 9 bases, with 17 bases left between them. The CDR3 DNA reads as TGTGCCAGCAGTTTAATTCGGCTAGCAGTGGGTGAGCAGTTCTTC. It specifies CASSLIRLAVGEQFF.

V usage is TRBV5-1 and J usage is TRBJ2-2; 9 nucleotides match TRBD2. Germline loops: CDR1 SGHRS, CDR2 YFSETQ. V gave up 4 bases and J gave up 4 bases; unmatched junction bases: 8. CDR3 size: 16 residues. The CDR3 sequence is CASSRIAGAITGELFF. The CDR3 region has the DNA TGCGCCAGCAGCCGCATAGCGGGAGCCATCACCGGGGAGCTGTTTTTT. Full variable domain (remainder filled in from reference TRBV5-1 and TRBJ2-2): KAGVTQTPRYLIKTRGQQVTLSCSPISGHRSVSWYQQTPGQGLQFLFEYFSETQRNKGNFPGRFSGRQFSNSRSEMNVSTLELGDSALYLCASSRIAGAITGELFFGEGSRLTVL.

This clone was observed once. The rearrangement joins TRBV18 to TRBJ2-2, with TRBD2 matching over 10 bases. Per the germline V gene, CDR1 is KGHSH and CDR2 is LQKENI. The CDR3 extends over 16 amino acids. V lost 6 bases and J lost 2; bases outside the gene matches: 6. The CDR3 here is CASSGRTSGNTGELFF. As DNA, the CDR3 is TGTGCCAGCTCGGGTAGGACTAGCGGAAACACCGGGGAGCTGTTTTTT.

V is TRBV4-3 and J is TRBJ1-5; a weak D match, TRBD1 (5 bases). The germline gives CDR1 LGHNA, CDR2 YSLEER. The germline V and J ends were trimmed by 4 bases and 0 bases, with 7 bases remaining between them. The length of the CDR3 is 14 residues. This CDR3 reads CASSRGHSNQPQHF. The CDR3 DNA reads TGCGCCAGCAGCCGAGGACATAGCAATCAGCCCCAGCATTTT.

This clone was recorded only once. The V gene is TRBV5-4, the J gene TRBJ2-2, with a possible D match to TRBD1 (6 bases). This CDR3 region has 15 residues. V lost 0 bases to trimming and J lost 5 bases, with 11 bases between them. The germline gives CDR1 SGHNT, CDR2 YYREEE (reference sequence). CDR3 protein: CASSLVPRGTGELFF. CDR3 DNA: TGTGCCAGCAGCTTGGTCCCCAGGGGAACCGGGGAGCTGTTTTTT.

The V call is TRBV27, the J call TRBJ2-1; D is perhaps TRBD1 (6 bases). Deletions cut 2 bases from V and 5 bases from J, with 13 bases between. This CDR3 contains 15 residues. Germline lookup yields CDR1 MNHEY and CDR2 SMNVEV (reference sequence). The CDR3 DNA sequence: TGTGCCAGCAGTTTACAGTGGGGGCGCAACAATGAGCAGTTCTTC. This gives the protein CASSLQWGRNNEQFF.

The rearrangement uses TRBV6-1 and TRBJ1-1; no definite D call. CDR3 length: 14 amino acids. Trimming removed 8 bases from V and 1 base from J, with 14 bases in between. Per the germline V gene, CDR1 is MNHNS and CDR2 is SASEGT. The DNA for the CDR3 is TGTGCCAGCCTGTTCAGTGGAGCGAACACTGAAGCTTTCTTT. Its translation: CASLFSGANTEAFF.

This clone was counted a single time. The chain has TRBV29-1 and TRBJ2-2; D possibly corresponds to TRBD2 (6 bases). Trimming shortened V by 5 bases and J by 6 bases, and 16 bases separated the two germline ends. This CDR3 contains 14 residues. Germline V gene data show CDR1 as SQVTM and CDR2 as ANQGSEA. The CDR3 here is CSVLRPGVAGELFF. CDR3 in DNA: TGCAGCGTTTTACGGCCGGGAGTCGCCGGGGAGCTGTTTTTT.

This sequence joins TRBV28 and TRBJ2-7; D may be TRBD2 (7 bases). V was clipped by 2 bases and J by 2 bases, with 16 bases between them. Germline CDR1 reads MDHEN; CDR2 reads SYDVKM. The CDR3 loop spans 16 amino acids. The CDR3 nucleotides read TGTGCCAGCAGTTTAAAGGGGTGGGGGGGCACCTACGAGCAGTACTTC. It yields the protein CASSLKGWGGTYEQYF.

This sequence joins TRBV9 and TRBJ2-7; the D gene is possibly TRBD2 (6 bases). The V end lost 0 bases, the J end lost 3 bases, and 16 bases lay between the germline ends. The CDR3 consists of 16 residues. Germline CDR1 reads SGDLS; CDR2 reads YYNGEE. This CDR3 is CASSVVAGKRRYEQYF. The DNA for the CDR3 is TGTGCCAGCAGCGTAGTTGCGGGAAAGAGACGCTACGAGCAGTACTTC.

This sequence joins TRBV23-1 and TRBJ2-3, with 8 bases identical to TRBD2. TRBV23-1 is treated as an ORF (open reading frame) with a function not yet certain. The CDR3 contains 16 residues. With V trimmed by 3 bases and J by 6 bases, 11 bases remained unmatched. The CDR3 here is CASSHCGLAPLDTQYF. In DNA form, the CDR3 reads TGCGCCAGCAGTCATTGCGGACTAGCACCCTTGGATACGCAGTATTTT.

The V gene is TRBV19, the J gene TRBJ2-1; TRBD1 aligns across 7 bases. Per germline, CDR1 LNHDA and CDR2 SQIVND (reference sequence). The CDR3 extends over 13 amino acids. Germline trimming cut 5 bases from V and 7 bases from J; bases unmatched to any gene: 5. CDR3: CASSPQGVNEQFF. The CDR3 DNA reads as TGTGCCAGTAGTCCCCAGGGGGTAAATGAGCAGTTCTTC.

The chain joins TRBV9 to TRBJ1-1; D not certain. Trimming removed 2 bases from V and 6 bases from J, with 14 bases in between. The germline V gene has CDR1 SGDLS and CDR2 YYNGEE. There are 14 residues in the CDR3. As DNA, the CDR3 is TGTGCCAGCAGCGTTAGGACCGAGGGCGCTGAAGCTTTCTTT. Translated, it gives CASSVRTEGAEAFF.

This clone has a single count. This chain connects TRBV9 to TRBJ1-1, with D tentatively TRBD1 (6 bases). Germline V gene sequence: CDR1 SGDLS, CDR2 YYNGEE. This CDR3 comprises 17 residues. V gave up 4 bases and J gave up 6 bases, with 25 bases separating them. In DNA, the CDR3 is TGTGCCAGCAGCCCTGACGCGGCGGGGGGCTTAGTACCTGAAGCTTTCTTT. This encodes CASSPDAAGGLVPEAFF.

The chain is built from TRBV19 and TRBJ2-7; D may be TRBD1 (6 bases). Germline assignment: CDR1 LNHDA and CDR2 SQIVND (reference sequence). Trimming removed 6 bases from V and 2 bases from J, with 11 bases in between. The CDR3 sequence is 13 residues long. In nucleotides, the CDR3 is TGTGCCAGTAGCCCGACAGGAACCTACGAGCAGTACTTC. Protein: CASSPTGTYEQYF.

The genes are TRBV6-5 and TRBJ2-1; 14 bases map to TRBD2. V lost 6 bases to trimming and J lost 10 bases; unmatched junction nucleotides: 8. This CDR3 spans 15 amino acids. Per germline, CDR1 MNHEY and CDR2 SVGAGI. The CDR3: CASSLGLAGVNEQFF. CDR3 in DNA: TGTGCCAGCAGCTTGGGACTAGCGGGAGTAAACGAGCAGTTCTTC.

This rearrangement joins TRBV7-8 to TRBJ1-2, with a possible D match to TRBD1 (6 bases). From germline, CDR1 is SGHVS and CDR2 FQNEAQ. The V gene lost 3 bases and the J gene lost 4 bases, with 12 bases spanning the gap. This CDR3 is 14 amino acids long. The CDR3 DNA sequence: TGTGCCAGCAGCTTTTCCGGACAGTTCTATGGCTACACCTTC. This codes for CASSFSGQFYGYTF.

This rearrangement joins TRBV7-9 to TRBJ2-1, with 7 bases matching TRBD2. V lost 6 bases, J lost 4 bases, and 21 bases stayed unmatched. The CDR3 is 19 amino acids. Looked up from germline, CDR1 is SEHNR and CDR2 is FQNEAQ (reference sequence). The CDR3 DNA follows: TGTGCCAGCAGTCCGCAGGTAGCGGGCCACCACGCCACTTACAATGAGCAGTTCTTC. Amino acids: CASSPQVAGHHATYNEQFF.